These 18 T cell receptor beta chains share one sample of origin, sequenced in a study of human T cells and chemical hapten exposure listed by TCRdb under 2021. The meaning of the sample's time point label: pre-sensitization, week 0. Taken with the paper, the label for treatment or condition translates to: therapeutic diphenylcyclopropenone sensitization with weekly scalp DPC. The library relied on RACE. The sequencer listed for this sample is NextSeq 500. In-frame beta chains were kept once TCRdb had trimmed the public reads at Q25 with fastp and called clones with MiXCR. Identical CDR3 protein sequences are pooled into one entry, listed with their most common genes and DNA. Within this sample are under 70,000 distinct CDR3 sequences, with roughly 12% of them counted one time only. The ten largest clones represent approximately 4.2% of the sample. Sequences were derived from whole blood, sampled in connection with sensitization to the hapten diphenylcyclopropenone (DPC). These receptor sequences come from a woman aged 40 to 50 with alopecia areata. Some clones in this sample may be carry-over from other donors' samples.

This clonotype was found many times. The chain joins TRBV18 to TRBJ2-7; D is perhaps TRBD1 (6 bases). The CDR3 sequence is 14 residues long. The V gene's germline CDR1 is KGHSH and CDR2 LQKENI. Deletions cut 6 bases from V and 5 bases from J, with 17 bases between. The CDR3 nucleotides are TGTGCCAGCTCTCGACCCCAGGGGTTCCACGAGCAGTACTTC. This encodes CASSRPQGFHEQYF.

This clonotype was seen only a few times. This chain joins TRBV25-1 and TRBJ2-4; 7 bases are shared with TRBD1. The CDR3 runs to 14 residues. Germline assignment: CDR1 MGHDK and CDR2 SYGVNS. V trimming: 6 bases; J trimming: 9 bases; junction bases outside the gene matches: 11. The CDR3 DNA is TGTGCCAGCAGCACAACAGGGGCGCAGGGCATTCAGTACTTC. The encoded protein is CASSTTGAQGIQYF.

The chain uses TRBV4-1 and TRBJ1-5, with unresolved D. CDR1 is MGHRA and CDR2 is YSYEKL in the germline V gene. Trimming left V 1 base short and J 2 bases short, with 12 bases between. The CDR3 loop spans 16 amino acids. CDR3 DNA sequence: TGCGCCAGCAGCCAAGCCGGTCCCCCCGGCAATCAGCCCCAGCATTTT. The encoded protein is CASSQAGPPGNQPQHF.

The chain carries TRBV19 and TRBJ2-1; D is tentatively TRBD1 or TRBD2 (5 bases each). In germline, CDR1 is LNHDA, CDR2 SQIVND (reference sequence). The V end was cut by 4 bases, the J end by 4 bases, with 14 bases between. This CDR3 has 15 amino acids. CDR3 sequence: CASSTGTLGYNEQFF. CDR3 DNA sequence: TGTGCCAGTAGTACCGGGACCCTGGGGTACAATGAGCAGTTCTTC.

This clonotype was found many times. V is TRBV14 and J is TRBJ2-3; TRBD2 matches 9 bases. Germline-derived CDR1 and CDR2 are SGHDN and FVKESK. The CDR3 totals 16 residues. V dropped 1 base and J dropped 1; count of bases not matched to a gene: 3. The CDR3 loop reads CASSQGTSAGTDTQYF. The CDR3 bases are TGTGCCAGCAGCCAAGGGACTAGCGCGGGCACAGATACGCAGTATTTT.

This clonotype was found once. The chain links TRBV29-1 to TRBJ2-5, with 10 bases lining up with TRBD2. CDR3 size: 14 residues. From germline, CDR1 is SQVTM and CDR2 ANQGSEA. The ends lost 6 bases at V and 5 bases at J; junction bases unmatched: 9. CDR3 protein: CSVESGRGWETQYF. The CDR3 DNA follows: TGCAGCGTCGAGAGCGGGAGGGGTTGGGAGACCCAGTACTTC.

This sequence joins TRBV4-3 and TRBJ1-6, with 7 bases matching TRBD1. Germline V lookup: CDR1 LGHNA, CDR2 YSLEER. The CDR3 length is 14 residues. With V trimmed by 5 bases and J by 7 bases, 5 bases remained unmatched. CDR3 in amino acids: CASSNTGENSPLHF. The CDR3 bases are TGCGCCAGCAGCAACACAGGGGAAAATTCACCCCTCCACTTT.

Written as DNA, the CDR3 is TGTGCCAGCAGCTTAGATCGGGGCGGGAGGAGCTCCTACAATGAGCAGTTCTTC. Translation: CASSLDRGGRSSYNEQFF. The J gene is TRBJ2-1, the V gene TRBV7-9; 8 bases fit TRBD2. The ends lost 1 base at V and 0 bases at J; junction bases unmatched: 8. The CDR3 sequence is 18 residues long. Germline V gene sequence: CDR1 SEHNR, CDR2 FQNEAQ (reference sequence). The full variable domain, rest sourced from reference TRBV7-9 and TRBJ2-1, is DTGVSQNPRHKITKRGQNVTFRCDPISEHNRLYWYRQTLGQGPEFLTYFQNEAQLEKSRLLSDRFSAERPKGSFSTLEIQRTEQGDSAMYLCASSLDRGGRSSYNEQFFGPGTRLTVL.

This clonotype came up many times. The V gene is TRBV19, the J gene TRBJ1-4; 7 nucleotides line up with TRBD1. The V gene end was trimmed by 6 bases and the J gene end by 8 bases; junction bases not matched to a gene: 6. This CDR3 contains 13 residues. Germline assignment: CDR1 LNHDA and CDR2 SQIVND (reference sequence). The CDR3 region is CASRHRGREKLFF. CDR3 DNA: TGTGCCAGTAGACACAGGGGTCGGGAAAAACTGTTTTTT.

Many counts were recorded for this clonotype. CDR3 bases: TGTGCCAGCAGCTGGGCAGGGGGCGCGAATGAGCAGTTCTTC. This gives the protein CASSWAGGANEQFF. This chain uses TRBV5-4 with TRBJ2-1, with TRBD1 matching over 8 bases. CDR1 SGHNT and CDR2 YYREEE come from the germline V gene (reference sequence). Losses at the gene ends were 3 bases for V and 7 bases for J; bases not matched to a gene: 6. The CDR3 is made up of 14 amino acids.

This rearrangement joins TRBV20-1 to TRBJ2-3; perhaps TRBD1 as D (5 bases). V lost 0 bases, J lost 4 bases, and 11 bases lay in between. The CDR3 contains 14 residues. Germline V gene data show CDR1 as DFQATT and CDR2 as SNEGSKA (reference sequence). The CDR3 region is CSARDSQGPDTQYF. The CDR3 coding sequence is TGCAGTGCTAGAGATTCGCAGGGCCCAGATACGCAGTATTTT.

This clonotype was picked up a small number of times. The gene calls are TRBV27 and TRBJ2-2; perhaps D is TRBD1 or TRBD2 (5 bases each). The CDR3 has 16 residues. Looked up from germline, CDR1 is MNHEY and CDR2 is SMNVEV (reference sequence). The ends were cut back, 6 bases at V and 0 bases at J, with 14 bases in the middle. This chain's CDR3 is CASSRGADANTGELFF. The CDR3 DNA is TGTGCCAGCAGCCGAGGGGCGGACGCGAACACCGGGGAGCTGTTTTTT.

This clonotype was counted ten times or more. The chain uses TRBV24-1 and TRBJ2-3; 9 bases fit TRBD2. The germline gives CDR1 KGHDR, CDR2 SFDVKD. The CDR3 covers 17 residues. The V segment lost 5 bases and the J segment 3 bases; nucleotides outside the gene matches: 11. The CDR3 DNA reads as TGTGCCACCAGTGCGGATAGCGGGAGCCTCGGTACAGATACGCAGTATTTT. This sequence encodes CATSADSGSLGTDTQYF.

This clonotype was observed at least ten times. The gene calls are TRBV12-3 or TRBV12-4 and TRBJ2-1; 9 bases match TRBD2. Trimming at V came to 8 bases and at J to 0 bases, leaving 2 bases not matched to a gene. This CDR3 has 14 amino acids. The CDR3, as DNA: TGTGCCAGCCGCGGGGGGGGCTCCTACAATGAGCAGTTCTTC. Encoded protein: CASRGGGSYNEQFF.

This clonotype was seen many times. CDR3 sequence: CASSQEGEYGYTF. CDR3 bases: TGTGCCAGCAGCCAAGAGGGCGAATATGGCTACACCTTC. J is TRBJ1-2 and V is TRBV3-1; D gene ambiguous. Trimming removed 0 bases from V and 5 bases from J, with 7 bases in between. The CDR3 loop spans 13 amino acids. Germline values: CDR1 LGHDT, CDR2 YNNKEL (reference sequence).

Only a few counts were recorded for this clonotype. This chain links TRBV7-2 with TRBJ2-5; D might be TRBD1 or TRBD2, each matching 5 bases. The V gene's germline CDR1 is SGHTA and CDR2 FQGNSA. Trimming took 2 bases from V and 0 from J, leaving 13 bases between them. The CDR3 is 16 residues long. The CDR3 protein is CASSLSGANHQETQYF. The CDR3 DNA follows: TGTGCCAGCAGCTTATCCGGGGCAAACCACCAAGAGACCCAGTACTTC.

The CDR3 here is CASSGRTGGEQFF. CDR3 coding DNA: TGTGCCAGCAGTGGGCGAACAGGGGGTGAGCAGTTCTTC. The chain has TRBV6-5 and TRBJ2-1; 8 nucleotides match TRBD1. Trimming cost V 5 bases and J 9 bases; bases outside gene matches: 6. Looked up from germline, CDR1 is MNHEY and CDR2 is SVGAGI. The CDR3 is 13 residues long.

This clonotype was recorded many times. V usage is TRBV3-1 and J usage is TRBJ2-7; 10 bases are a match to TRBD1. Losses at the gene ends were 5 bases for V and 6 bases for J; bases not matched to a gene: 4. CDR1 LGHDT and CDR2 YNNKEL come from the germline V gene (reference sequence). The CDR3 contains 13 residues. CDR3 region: CASSARTGGEQYF. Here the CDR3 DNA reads TGTGCCAGCAGCGCACGGACAGGGGGCGAGCAGTACTTC.